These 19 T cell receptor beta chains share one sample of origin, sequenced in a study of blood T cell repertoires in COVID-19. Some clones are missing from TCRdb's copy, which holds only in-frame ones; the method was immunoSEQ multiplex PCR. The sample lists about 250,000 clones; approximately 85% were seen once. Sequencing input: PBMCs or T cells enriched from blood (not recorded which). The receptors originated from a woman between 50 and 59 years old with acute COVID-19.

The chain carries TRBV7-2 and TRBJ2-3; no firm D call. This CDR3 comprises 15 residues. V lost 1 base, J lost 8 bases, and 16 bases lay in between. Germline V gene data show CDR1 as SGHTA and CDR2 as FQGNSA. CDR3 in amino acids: CASSLVGLGDGTQYF. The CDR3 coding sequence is TGTGCCAGCAGCTTAGTAGGCCTAGGCGATGGTACGCAGTATTTT.

The DNA of the CDR3 is TGTGCCAGCAGCAAAGGACTAGCGCTAGGGGTTGCAGATACGCAGTATTTT. Protein sequence: CASSKGLALGVADTQYF. The rearrangement links TRBV21-1 to TRBJ2-3; the table gives TRBD2 as D, unverified against the DNA. TRBV21-1 is flagged as a pseudogene. The CDR3 covers 17 residues.

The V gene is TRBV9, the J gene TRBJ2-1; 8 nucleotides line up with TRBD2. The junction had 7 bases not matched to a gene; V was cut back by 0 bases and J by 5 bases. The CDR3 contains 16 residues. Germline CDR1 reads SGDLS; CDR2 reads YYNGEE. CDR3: CASSVGPAGVNNEQFF. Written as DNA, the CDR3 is TGTGCCAGCAGCGTAGGCCCAGCGGGGGTTAACAATGAGCAGTTCTTC.

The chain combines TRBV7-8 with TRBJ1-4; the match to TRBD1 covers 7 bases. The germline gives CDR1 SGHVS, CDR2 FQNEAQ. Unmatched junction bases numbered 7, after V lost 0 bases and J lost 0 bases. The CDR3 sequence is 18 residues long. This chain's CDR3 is CASSLAGGGLSTNEKLFF. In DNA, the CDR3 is TGTGCCAGCAGCTTAGCAGGGGGCGGTTTGTCAACTAATGAAAAACTGTTTTTT.

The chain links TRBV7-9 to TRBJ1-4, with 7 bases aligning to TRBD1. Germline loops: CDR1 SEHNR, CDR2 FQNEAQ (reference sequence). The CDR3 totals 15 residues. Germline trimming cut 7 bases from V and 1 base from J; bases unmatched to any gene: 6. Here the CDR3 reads CASNRGLLTNEKLFF. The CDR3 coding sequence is TGTGCCAGCAATAGGGGGCTTTTAACTAATGAAAAACTGTTTTTT.

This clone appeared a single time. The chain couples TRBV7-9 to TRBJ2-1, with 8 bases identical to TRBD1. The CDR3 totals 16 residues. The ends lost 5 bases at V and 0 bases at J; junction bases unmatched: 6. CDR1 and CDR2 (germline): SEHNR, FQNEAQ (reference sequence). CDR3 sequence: CASSPGTGSSYNEQFF. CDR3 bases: TGTGCCAGCAGCCCCGGGACAGGCAGCTCCTACAATGAGCAGTTCTTC.

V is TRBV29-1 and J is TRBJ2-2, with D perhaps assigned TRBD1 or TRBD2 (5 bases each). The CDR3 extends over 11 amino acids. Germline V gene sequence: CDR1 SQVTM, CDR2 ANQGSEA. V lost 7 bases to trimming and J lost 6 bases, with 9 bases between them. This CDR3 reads CSGGFSGELFF. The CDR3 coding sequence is TGCAGCGGGGGGTTCTCCGGGGAGCTGTTTTTT.

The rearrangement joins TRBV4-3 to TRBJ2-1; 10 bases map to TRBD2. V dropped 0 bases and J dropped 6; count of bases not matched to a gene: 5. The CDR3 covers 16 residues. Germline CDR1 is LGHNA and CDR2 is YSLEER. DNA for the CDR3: TGCGCCAGCAGCCAAGATGGCGAGCGGGGGGGCAATGAGCAGTTCTTC. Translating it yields CASSQDGERGGNEQFF.

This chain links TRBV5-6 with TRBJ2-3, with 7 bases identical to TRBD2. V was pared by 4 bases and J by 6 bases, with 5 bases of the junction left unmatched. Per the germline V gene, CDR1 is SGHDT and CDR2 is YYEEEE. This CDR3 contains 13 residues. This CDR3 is CASSVDGGDTQYF. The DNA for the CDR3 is TGTGCCAGCAGCGTGGACGGGGGGGATACGCAGTATTTT. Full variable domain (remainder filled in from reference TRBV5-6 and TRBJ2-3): DAGVTQSPTHLIKTRGQQVTLRCSPKSGHDTVSWYQQALGQGPQFIFQYYEEEERQRGNFPDRFSGHQFPNYSSELNVNALLLGDSALYLCASSVDGGDTQYFGPGTRLTVL.

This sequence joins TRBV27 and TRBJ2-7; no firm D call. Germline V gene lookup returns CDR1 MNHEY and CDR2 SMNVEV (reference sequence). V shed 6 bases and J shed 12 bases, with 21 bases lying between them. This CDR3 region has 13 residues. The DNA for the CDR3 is TGTGCCAGCAGAAAAGACTGGTTCCGATACCGGTACTTC. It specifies CASRKDWFRYRYF.

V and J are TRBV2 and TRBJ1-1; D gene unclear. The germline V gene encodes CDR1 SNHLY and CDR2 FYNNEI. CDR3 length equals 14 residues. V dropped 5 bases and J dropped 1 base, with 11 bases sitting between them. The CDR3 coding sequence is TGTGCCAGCAGTACCTGGGCGGGGAACACTGAAGCTTTCTTT. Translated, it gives CASSTWAGNTEAFF.

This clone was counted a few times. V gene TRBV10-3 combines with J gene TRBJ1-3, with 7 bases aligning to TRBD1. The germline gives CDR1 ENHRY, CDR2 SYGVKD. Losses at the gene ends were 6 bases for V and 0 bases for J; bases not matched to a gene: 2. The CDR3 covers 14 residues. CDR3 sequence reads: CAISRQGSGNTIYF. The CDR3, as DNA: TGTGCCATCAGCCGACAGGGCTCTGGAAACACCATATATTTT.

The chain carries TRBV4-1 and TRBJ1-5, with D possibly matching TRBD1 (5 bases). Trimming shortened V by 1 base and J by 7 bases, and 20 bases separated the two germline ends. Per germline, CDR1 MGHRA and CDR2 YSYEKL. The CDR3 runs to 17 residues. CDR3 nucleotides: TGCGCCAGCAGCCAAGTTTCGGCCCAGGGCGCCGGGCAGCCCCAGCATTTT. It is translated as CASSQVSAQGAGQPQHF.

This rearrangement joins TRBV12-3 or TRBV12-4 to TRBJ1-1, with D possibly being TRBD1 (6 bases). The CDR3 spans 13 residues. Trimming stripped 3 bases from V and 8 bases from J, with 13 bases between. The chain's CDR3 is CASSLGQILEAFF. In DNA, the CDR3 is TGTGCCAGCAGTTTGGGACAAATATTAGAAGCTTTCTTT.

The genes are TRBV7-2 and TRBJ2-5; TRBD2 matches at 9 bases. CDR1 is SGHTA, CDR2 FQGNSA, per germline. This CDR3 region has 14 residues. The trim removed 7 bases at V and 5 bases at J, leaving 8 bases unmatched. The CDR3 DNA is TGTGCCAGCACCGGAGCGGGGGGATGGGAGACCCAGTACTTC. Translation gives CASTGAGGWETQYF.

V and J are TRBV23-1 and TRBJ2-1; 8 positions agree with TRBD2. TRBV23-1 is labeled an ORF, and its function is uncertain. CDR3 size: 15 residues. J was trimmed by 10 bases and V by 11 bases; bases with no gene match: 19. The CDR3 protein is CAFTGGRADFEEQFF. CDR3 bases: TGCGCCTTTACGGGAGGGCGGGCGGACTTCGAGGAGCAGTTCTTC.

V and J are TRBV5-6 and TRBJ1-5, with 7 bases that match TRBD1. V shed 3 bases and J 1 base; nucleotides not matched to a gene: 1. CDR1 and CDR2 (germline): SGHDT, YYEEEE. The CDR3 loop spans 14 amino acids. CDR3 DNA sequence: TGTGCCAGCAGCTCGGGACAGAGCAATCAGCCCCAGCATTTT. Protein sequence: CASSSGQSNQPQHF. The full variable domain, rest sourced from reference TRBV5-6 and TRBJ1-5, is DAGVTQSPTHLIKTRGQQVTLRCSPKSGHDTVSWYQQALGQGPQFIFQYYEEEERQRGNFPDRFSGHQFPNYSSELNVNALLLGDSALYLCASSSGQSNQPQHFGDGTRLSIL.

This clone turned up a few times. The CDR3 reads CASVQGSYNSPLHF. Written as DNA, the CDR3 is TGCGCCAGCGTACAGGGCTCCTATAATTCACCCCTCCACTTT. The J gene is TRBJ1-6, the V gene TRBV10-1; D is perhaps TRBD1 (6 bases). The CDR3 is 14 residues long. V gave up 8 bases and J gave up 0 bases, with 8 bases separating them. Germline CDR1 reads WNHNN; CDR2 reads SYGVQD (reference sequence).

The DNA for the CDR3 is TGTGCCACCAGCAGGGGCCCCAGCTCTGGAAACACCATATATTTT. Amino acids: CATSRGPSSGNTIYF. The gene calls are TRBV15 and TRBJ1-3; the D is unclear. The CDR3 has 15 amino acids. Trimming took off 3 bases at V and 0 bases at J, with 9 bases between the two ends. CDR1 and CDR2 (germline): LNHNV, YYDKDF (reference sequence).